What follows are 32 T cell receptor beta chains derived from one specimen sequenced in a study of glioma-infiltrating T cells. Using RNA template, CDR3s of TCR alpha and beta were amplified with iRepertoire arm-PCR. TCRdb ran MiXCR on the multiplex PCR reads and lists one entry per CDR3 protein. The table lists some 180,000 distinct CDR3 sequences, more than 30% of them singletons. The sequencing input was glioma tissue, nonneoplastic brain tissue, or PBMCs (not recorded which). The receptors were sampled from a human donor with low-grade glioma or glioblastoma, undergoing nonglioma brain surgery, or in good health (not recorded which).

About this clonotype itself: With a much larger clone just one base away, this may be a read error. This chain's CDR3 is CASRPPLRGNGYTF. The CDR3 DNA is TGTGCCAGCAGACCCCCCCTAAGGGGGAATGGCTACACCTTC. This chain uses TRBV12-3 or TRBV12-4 with TRBJ1-2, with D tentatively TRBD1 (6 bases). Trimming took off 6 bases at V and 6 bases at J, with 17 bases between the two ends. The CDR3 contains 14 residues.

This clonotype was seen repeatedly, ten times or more. The CDR3 bases are TGTGCCAGCAGCTTATGGGCCGGGAGGGTCAATGAGCAGTTCTTC. This translates into CASSLWAGRVNEQFF. The J gene is TRBJ2-1, the V gene TRBV7-3; 8 bases fit TRBD2. There are 15 residues in the CDR3. Trimming removed 2 bases from V and 6 bases from J; junction bases left unmatched: 6. Germline CDR1 SGHTA, CDR2 FQGTGA. The full variable domain, in which reference TRBV7-3 and TRBJ2-1 provide the parts outside the CDR3, is GAGVSQTPSNKVTEKGKYVELRCDPISGHTALYWYRQSLGQGPEFLIYFQGTGAADDSGLPNDRFFAVRPEGSVSTLKIQRTERGDSAVYLCASSLWAGRVNEQFFGPGTRLTVL.

In this sample, this clonotype turned up many times. The chain has TRBV20-1 and TRBJ1-5, with D unresolved. V lost 6 bases, J lost 3 bases, and 12 bases lay in between. CDR1 and CDR2 (germline): DFQATT, SNEGSKA (reference sequence). This CDR3 has 13 amino acids. The CDR3, as DNA: TGCAGTGCCCGGAAGGAACTCAATCAGCCCCAGCATTTT. Translated: CSARKELNQPQHF.

This clonotype was seen ten or more times. This chain joins TRBV20-1 and TRBJ2-7, with unresolved D. The CDR3 has 12 residues. Germline CDR1 and CDR2: DFQATT and SNEGSKA (reference sequence). Trimming pared 3 bases from V and 0 bases from J, leaving 6 bases between. The CDR3 sequence: CSASGSSYEQYF. Written as DNA, the CDR3 is TGCAGTGCTAGCGGCTCCTCCTACGAGCAGTACTTC.

This clonotype was recorded many times. V usage is TRBV7-2 and J usage is TRBJ2-5; possible D gene TRBD1, 6 bases. This CDR3 has 13 residues. V lost 5 bases, J lost 6 bases, and 13 bases lay in between. Per the germline V gene, CDR1 is SGHTA and CDR2 is FQGNSA. CDR3 DNA: TGTGCCAGCAGCCAGTGGACAGATCAGACCCAGTACTTC. This encodes CASSQWTDQTQYF. Combining the CDR3 with reference TRBV7-2 and TRBJ2-5 gives the whole variable domain GAGVSQSPSNKVTEKGKDVELRCDPISGHTALYWYRQSLGQGLEFLIYFQGNSAPDKSGLPSDRFSAERTGGSVSTLTIQRTQQEDSAVYLCASSQWTDQTQYFGPGTRLLVL.

V gene TRBV10-3 combines with J gene TRBJ2-7, with D possibly being TRBD1 (5 bases). Trimming took off 2 bases at V and 5 bases at J, with 13 bases between the two ends. CDR1 and CDR2 (germline): ENHRY, SYGVKD. The CDR3 sequence is 14 residues long. The CDR3 nucleotides read TGTGCCATCAGTGAGGACAGAGCCTCGAACGAGCAGTACTTC. It codes for CAISEDRASNEQYF.

This clonotype was seen at least ten times. The genes are TRBV7-2 and TRBJ2-5; TRBD1 might be the D (6 bases). The germline V gene encodes CDR1 SGHTA and CDR2 FQGNSA. V lost 5 bases and J 2 bases, leaving 12 bases between the germline ends. There are 14 residues in the CDR3. The chain's CDR3 is CASSAQGSQETQYF. The CDR3 region has the DNA TGTGCCAGCAGCGCACAGGGATCTCAAGAGACCCAGTACTTC.

This clonotype has at least ten counts. V gene TRBV4-1 combines with J gene TRBJ2-7; TRBD1 matches 10 bases. Per the germline V gene, CDR1 is MGHRA and CDR2 is YSYEKL. V was clipped by 3 bases and J by 3 bases; unmatched bases: 2. The CDR3 contains 14 residues. CDR3 DNA sequence: TGCGCCAGCAGCCACGGACAGGGGGTCTACGAGCAGTACTTC. Residues: CASSHGQGVYEQYF.

At least ten counts were recorded for this clonotype. The chain carries TRBV2 and TRBJ2-7; TRBD2 aligns across 10 bases. The CDR3 sequence is 13 residues long. Germline assignment: CDR1 SNHLY and CDR2 FYNNEI. V shed 2 bases and J 10 bases; nucleotides not matched to a gene: 5. The CDR3 protein is CASSELAGVGQYF. The CDR3 coding sequence is TGTGCCAGCAGTGAACTAGCGGGAGTTGGACAGTACTTC.

This clonotype was counted many times. The rearrangement links TRBV20-1 to TRBJ2-1; D is perhaps TRBD2 (6 bases). The CDR3 contains 16 residues. Germline V lookup: CDR1 DFQATT, CDR2 SNEGSKA (reference sequence). The V and J ends lost 2 bases and 5 bases respectively, with 19 bases between them. The CDR3 coding sequence is TGCAGTGCTAGAATTCTGGGACTCTCCCGAAACAATGAGCAGTTCTTC. It translates to CSARILGLSRNNEQFF.

This clonotype occurred many times. The rearrangement joins TRBV3-1 to TRBJ1-6; the D is unclear. The CDR3 consists of 12 residues. Looked up from germline, CDR1 is LGHDT and CDR2 is YNNKEL (reference sequence). Trimming left V 1 base short and J 10 bases short, with 5 bases between. The DNA of the CDR3 is TGTGCCAGCAGCCAAGTCAGGTCACCCCTCCACTTT. It codes for CASSQVRSPLHF.

This clonotype was recorded many times. The chain links TRBV4-1 to TRBJ1-1; D possibly corresponds to TRBD1 (6 bases). The CDR3 is 16 residues long. Trimming cost V 2 bases and J 3 bases, with 16 bases left between them. Germline CDR1 MGHRA, CDR2 YSYEKL. The CDR3 protein is CASSQLGRGHHTEAFF. The CDR3 DNA follows: TGCGCCAGCAGCCAATTGGGCCGGGGACACCACACTGAAGCTTTCTTT.

The chain carries TRBV6-1 and TRBJ2-7; D uncertain. Deletions cut 10 bases from V and 0 bases from J, with 7 bases between. This CDR3 contains 11 residues. The V gene's germline CDR1 is MNHNS and CDR2 SASEGT. For the CDR3, the DNA is TGTGCCACCTTACTCTCCTACGAGCAGTACTTC. Translating it yields CATLLSYEQYF.

The rearrangement joins TRBV4-3 to TRBJ2-5, with 8 bases fitting TRBD2. The CDR3 is 16 amino acids. Per germline, CDR1 LGHNA and CDR2 YSLEER. Trimming cost V 1 base and J 2 bases; bases outside gene matches: 6. This chain's CDR3 is CASSQGIAGLQETQYF. The CDR3, as DNA: TGCGCCAGCAGCCAAGGGATAGCGGGGCTACAAGAGACCCAGTACTTC.

This clonotype has just a few counts. The chain recombines TRBV11-2 with TRBJ2-1, with TRBD1 matching over 10 bases. Germline V lookup: CDR1 SGHAT, CDR2 FQNNGV. The junction had 17 bases not matched to a gene; V was cut back by 4 bases and J by 8 bases. The CDR3 has 18 residues. The CDR3 loop is CASSSPQRDRGAEYEQFF. The CDR3 nucleotides are TGTGCCAGCAGCTCTCCTCAAAGGGACAGGGGTGCGGAGTATGAGCAGTTCTTC.

On this clonotype itself: A clone one base away is much larger, so this may be a read error. The CDR3 DNA is TGTGCCAGCAACCACGCCGGGACTAGCGGGAAGAGCTACTACGAGCAGTACTTC. Its translation is CASNHAGTSGKSYYEQYF. This rearrangement joins TRBV25-1 to TRBJ2-7, with TRBD2 identical over 13 bases. CDR3 length equals 18 residues. With 7 bases clipped from V and 3 bases from J, the junction kept 15 bases outside the gene matches. Germline V gene data show CDR1 as MGHDK and CDR2 as SYGVNS.

This clonotype came up a few times. Germline and junction disagree at one end, which may indicate a read error. The chain has TRBV20-1 and TRBJ2-7; TRBD2 aligns across 11 bases. Germline V gene lookup returns CDR1 DFQATT and CDR2 SNEGSKA (reference sequence). There are 15 residues in the CDR3. CDR3 residues: CSARSTSGSSYEQCF. The DNA for the CDR3 is TGCAGTGCTAGATCTACTAGCGGGAGCTCCTACGAGCAGTGCTTC.

Details on this clonotype: A read error may explain this, as a much larger clone is one base away. DNA for the CDR3: TGTGCCAGCATTTATTCGTCTAGCGGGAGGGACTCCTACGAGCAGTACTTC. Its protein is CASIYSSSGRDSYEQYF. The rearrangement joins TRBV6-5 to TRBJ2-7, with 12 bases lining up with TRBD2. The J segment lost 0 bases and the V segment lost 7 bases, leaving 10 bases of the junction unmatched. The length of the CDR3 is 17 residues. Germline CDR1 and CDR2: MNHEY and SVGAGI.

A few counts support this clonotype. The chain has TRBV4-1 and TRBJ1-5, with D unresolved. The germline V gene encodes CDR1 MGHRA and CDR2 YSYEKL. This CDR3 is 15 amino acids long. Trimming left V 3 bases short and J 11 bases short, with 20 bases between. The CDR3 sequence: CASSHPGPSQTAQHF. CDR3 DNA sequence: TGCGCCAGCAGCCACCCCGGACCCTCCCAAACGGCCCAGCATTTT.

At least ten counts were recorded for this clonotype. CDR3 nucleotide sequence: TGTGCCTCAAGACAGGGGGGCACTGAAGCTTTCTTT. This translates into CASRQGGTEAFF. The chain combines TRBV28 with TRBJ1-1; 9 bases are shared with TRBD1. Looked up from germline, CDR1 is MDHEN and CDR2 is SYDVKM. This CDR3 comprises 12 residues. Trimming removed 11 bases from V and 4 bases from J; junction bases left unmatched: 5.

Many counts were recorded for this clonotype. The genes are TRBV28 and TRBJ2-7; 11 nucleotides match TRBD1. Germline assignment: CDR1 MDHEN and CDR2 SYDVKM. The CDR3 consists of 15 residues. V lost 5 bases to trimming and J lost 0 bases; unmatched junction nucleotides: 3. The CDR3 sequence: CASSPGTGGSYEQYF. Written as DNA, the CDR3 is TGTGCCAGCAGTCCCGGGACAGGGGGCTCCTACGAGCAGTACTTC. The variable domain in full, with the rest retrieved from reference TRBV28 and TRBJ2-7, is DVKVTQSSRYLVKRTGEKVFLECVQDMDHENMFWYRQDPGLGLRLIYFSYDVKMKEKGDIPEGYSVSREKKERFSLILESASTNQTSMYLCASSPGTGGSYEQYFGPGTRLTVT.

At least ten counts were recorded for this clonotype. The chain carries TRBV5-4 and TRBJ1-2; possible D gene TRBD1, 6 bases. V was clipped by 3 bases and J by 6 bases, with 12 bases between them. The CDR3 length is 13 residues. CDR1 and CDR2 from the germline V gene are SGHNT and YYREEE (reference sequence). The CDR3 coding sequence is TGTGCCAGCAGCTCTCAGGGGCAGGATGGCTACACCTTC. This translates into CASSSQGQDGYTF.

This clonotype was seen more than once but under ten times. The CDR3 protein is CASTKQNSYEQYF. Here the CDR3 DNA reads TGTGCCAGCACCAAACAGAACTCCTACGAGCAGTACTTC. The chain carries TRBV7-9 and TRBJ2-7; D is ambiguous. The germline gives CDR1 SEHNR, CDR2 FQNEAQ (reference sequence). The CDR3 is 13 amino acids. V was cut by 7 bases and J by 0 bases, with 10 bases left in between.

On this clonotype itself: Just one base apart from a much larger clone, this may be a read error. The J gene is TRBJ2-7, the V gene TRBV6-6, with D unclear. Looked up from germline, CDR1 is MNHNY and CDR2 is SVGAGI (reference sequence). Trimming took 6 bases from V and 2 from J, leaving 14 bases between them. The CDR3 is made up of 14 amino acids. CDR3 in amino acids: CASRQFSGAYEQYF. DNA for the CDR3: TGTGCCAGCAGACAATTCTCCGGTGCCTACGAGCAGTACTTC.

The genes are TRBV28 and TRBJ2-7; D call uncertain. Germline V gene sequence: CDR1 MDHEN, CDR2 SYDVKM. This CDR3 region has 15 residues. V lost 8 bases, J lost 0 bases, and 17 bases lay in between. CDR3 in DNA: TGTGCCAGCTTCTACCGGGTACTACGCTCCTACGAGCAGTACTTC. Translated, it gives CASFYRVLRSYEQYF.

In DNA, the CDR3 is TGTGCCAGCAGAGTGGGGCTAGCGGGAGCGGAGACCCAGTACTTC. Residues: CASRVGLAGAETQYF. J is TRBJ2-5 and V is TRBV2, with 10 bases that match TRBD2. This CDR3 contains 15 residues. Germline-derived CDR1 and CDR2 are SNHLY and FYNNEI. Unmatched junction bases numbered 9, after V lost 6 bases and J lost 5 bases. Filled out from reference TRBV2 and TRBJ2-5, the complete variable domain reads EPEVTQTPSHQVTQMGQEVILRCVPISNHLYFYWYRQILGQKVEFLVSFYNNEISEKSEIFDDQFSVERPDGSNFTLKIRSTKLEDSAMYFCASRVGLAGAETQYFGPGTRLLVL.

The chain combines TRBV19 with TRBJ2-7, with 10 bases aligning to TRBD2. Germline V CDR1 and CDR2: LNHDA, SQIVND (reference sequence). This CDR3 comprises 15 residues. V lost 1 base to trimming and J lost 3 bases; unmatched junction nucleotides: 3. CDR3: CASSIGSSGSYEQYF. The CDR3 DNA reads TGTGCCAGTAGTATAGGGTCTAGCGGGAGCTACGAGCAGTACTTC.

The V call is TRBV2, the J call TRBJ2-3; 7 nucleotides line up with TRBD2. CDR3 length equals 19 residues. The germline V gene has CDR1 SNHLY and CDR2 FYNNEI. Trimming at V came to 3 bases and at J to 1 base, leaving 16 bases not matched to a gene. CDR3 DNA: TGTGCCAGCAGTGAGCGCGCGGGAGTCGGTTGGGTGGGCACAGATACGCAGTATTTT. It yields the protein CASSERAGVGWVGTDTQYF.

This clonotype appeared many times. The chain links TRBV6-6 to TRBJ1-1; D remains unclear. Germline V lookup: CDR1 MNHNY, CDR2 SVGAGI (reference sequence). The length of the CDR3 is 14 residues. The ends were cut back, 2 bases at V and 1 base at J, with 8 bases in the middle. The CDR3 coding sequence is TGTGCCAGCAGTTACGCCCGCGAGAACACTGAAGCTTTCTTT. Protein: CASSYARENTEAFF.

Comment on this clonotype: This could be a read error, since a much larger clone is one nucleotide away. The CDR3: CASSLRRSNTGGLFF. DNA for the CDR3: TGTGCCAGCAGTTTACGGCGGTCGAACACCGGGGGGCTGTTTTTT. The J gene is TRBJ2-2, the V gene TRBV6-1, with a tentative D call TRBD2 (6 bases). This CDR3 has 15 residues. The V gene's germline CDR1 is MNHNS and CDR2 SASEGT.

This clonotype has at least ten counts. This chain connects TRBV27 to TRBJ2-2, with a weak D call TRBD2 (6 bases). The germline V gene encodes CDR1 MNHEY and CDR2 SMNVEV (reference sequence). CDR3 length: 15 amino acids. Between the trimmed V and J ends, which lost 4 bases and 2 bases, there was a span of 11 bases. CDR3 sequence reads: CASSSLAINTGELFF. The CDR3 region has the DNA TGTGCCAGCAGTTCGCTAGCGATTAACACCGGGGAGCTGTTTTTT.

This clonotype was detected ten times or more. This chain connects TRBV19 to TRBJ1-2; D uncertain. Germline V CDR1 and CDR2: LNHDA, SQIVND (reference sequence). Trimming removed 8 bases at V and 7 bases at J, with 5 bases between. The length of the CDR3 is 9 residues. The CDR3 sequence: CASGSGYTF. CDR3 bases: TGTGCCAGTGGCAGTGGCTACACCTTC.